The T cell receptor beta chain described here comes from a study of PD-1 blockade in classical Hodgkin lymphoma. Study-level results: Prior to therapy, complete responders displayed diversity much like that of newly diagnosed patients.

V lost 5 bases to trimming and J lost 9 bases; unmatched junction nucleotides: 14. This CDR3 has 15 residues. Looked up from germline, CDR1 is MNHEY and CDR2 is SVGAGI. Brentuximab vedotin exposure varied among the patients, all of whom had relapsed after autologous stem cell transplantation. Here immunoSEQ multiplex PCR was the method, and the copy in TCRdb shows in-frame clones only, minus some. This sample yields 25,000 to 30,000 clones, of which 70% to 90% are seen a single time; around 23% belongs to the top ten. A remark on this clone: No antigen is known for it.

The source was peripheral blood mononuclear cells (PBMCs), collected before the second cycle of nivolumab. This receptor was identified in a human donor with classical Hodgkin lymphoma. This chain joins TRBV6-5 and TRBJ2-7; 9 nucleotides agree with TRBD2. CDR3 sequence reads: CASSLTSGLPTRQYF. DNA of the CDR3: TGTGCCAGCAGTCTGACTAGCGGATTACCTACGAGGCAGTACTTC.